Each of the 23 T cell receptor beta chains below was sequenced from the same sample in a study of shared clonotypes between healthy human individuals (dated by TCRdb to about 2020). CD8 naive samples were obtained by positive selection for CCR7 among CD45RO-negative cells, yielding a CD45RA+CCR7+ population from which TemRA cells were excluded. Library preparation used the immunoSEQ multiplex PCR assay. The source is immuneACCESS, and TCRdb retained only in-frame sequences with V and J called. Part of the clones is not carried over; for the studies checked, unresolved V genes explain less than half of this, and the remainder is unexplained. The sample table shows millions of clones, and around 96% are seen once. The ten largest clones add up to 1% to 1.3% of the sample. Sequenced input: naive CD8+ T cells sorted from blood. The label giving this sample's cell subset or site can be read as: CD45RA+CCR7+. Receptor source: a man aged 18 to 30 in good health.

As concerns this clone: Other DNA sequences of this sample code for an identical CDR3. V gene TRBV27 combines with J gene TRBJ2-7; D remains unclear. V lost 2 bases and J lost 2, with 7 bases in between. CDR1 and CDR2 from the germline V gene are MNHEY and SMNVEV (reference sequence). The CDR3 runs 13 residues. For the CDR3, the DNA is TGTGCCAGCAGTTTAGGAACGGCCTACGAGCAGTACTTC. Translation: CASSLGTAYEQYF.

This clone was seen once. The chain joins TRBV7-9 to TRBJ1-4; no clear D. Germline CDR1 reads SEHNR; CDR2 reads FQNEAQ (reference sequence). V lost 2 bases to trimming and J lost 3 bases, with 13 bases between them. The CDR3 is 16 residues long. The CDR3 region has the DNA TGTGCCAGCAGCTTACCATCCCTCGGTCCTAATGAAAAACTGTTTTTT. It is translated as CASSLPSLGPNEKLFF. Complete variable domain (other parts from reference TRBV7-9 and TRBJ1-4): DTGVSQNPRHKITKRGQNVTFRCDPISEHNRLYWYRQTLGQGPEFLTYFQNEAQLEKSRLLSDRFSAERPKGSFSTLEIQRTEQGDSAMYLCASSLPSLGPNEKLFFGSGTQLSVL.

The rearrangement joins TRBV11-1 to TRBJ1-1; D is uncertain. Between the trimmed V and J ends, which lost 0 bases and 3 bases, there was a span of 8 bases. This CDR3 is built from 14 residues. Germline CDR1 is SGHAT and CDR2 is FQDESV (reference sequence). The CDR3 here is CASSLAPGDTEAFF. Written as DNA, the CDR3 is TGTGCCAGCAGCTTAGCCCCGGGCGACACTGAAGCTTTCTTT. The full variable domain, in which reference TRBV11-1 and TRBJ1-1 provide the parts outside the CDR3, is EAEVAQSPRYKITEKSQAVAFWCDPISGHATLYWYRQILGQGPELLVQFQDESVVDDSQLPKDRFSAERLKGVDSTLKIQPAELGDSAMYLCASSLAPGDTEAFFGQGTRLTVV.

This clone was detected a few times. The chain uses TRBV19 and TRBJ2-2; maybe TRBD1 (5 bases). Looked up from germline, CDR1 is LNHDA and CDR2 is SQIVND (reference sequence). This CDR3 comprises 14 residues. With 2 bases removed from V and 3 bases from J, the gap between germline ends came to 7 bases. The CDR3 sequence is CASSIIGDTGELFF. CDR3 bases: TGTGCCAGTAGTATAATAGGGGACACCGGGGAGCTGTTTTTT.

In this sample, this clone turned up once. J is TRBJ2-1 and V is TRBV6-5, with 14 positions matching TRBD2. The length of the CDR3 is 15 residues. With 5 bases clipped from V and 7 bases from J, the junction kept 4 bases outside the gene matches. Per germline, CDR1 MNHEY and CDR2 SVGAGI. The CDR3 is CASSPRTSGRNEQFF. The CDR3 DNA is TGTGCCAGCAGTCCGAGGACTAGCGGGAGGAATGAGCAGTTCTTC.

A remark on this clone: Other DNA sequences from this sample encode an identical CDR3 as well. The chain joins TRBV7-6 to TRBJ2-7; 7 positions agree with TRBD1. Germline V CDR1 and CDR2: SGHVS, FNYEAQ. The CDR3 sequence is 12 residues long. V dropped 1 base and J dropped 7; count of bases not matched to a gene: 1. CDR3 amino acids: CASSLEGAEQYF. The DNA for the CDR3 is TGTGCCAGCAGCTTAGAGGGGGCGGAGCAGTACTTC.

As concerns this clone: The junction and the germline gene differ at one end; a read error may be behind it. The chain is built from TRBV7-7 and TRBJ2-5, with 9 bases aligning to TRBD2. Germline CDR1 is SSHAT and CDR2 is FNYEAQ (reference sequence). CDR3 length: 15 amino acids. The CDR3 coding sequence is TGTGCTAGCAGCCCCCTAGCGGGAAGCCAAGAGACCCAGTACTTC. Translation: CASSPLAGSQETQYF.

This sequence joins TRBV7-6 and TRBJ2-1, with 8 bases identical to TRBD2. The CDR3 spans 17 residues. J gave up 0 bases and V 5 bases, and 9 bases lay outside the gene matches. Germline CDR1 reads SGHVS; CDR2 reads FNYEAQ. The chain's CDR3 is CASSPAQAGASYNEQFF. CDR3 nucleotide sequence: TGTGCCAGCAGCCCAGCCCAAGCGGGAGCCTCCTACAATGAGCAGTTCTTC.

The chain uses TRBV2 and TRBJ1-2; 7 nucleotides agree with TRBD1. CDR1 is SNHLY, CDR2 FYNNEI, per germline. The V gene end was trimmed by 3 bases and the J gene end by 6 bases; junction bases not matched to a gene: 4. The CDR3 covers 13 residues. CDR3 amino acids: CASSDRQGDGYTF. CDR3 nucleotide sequence: TGTGCCAGCAGTGACCGGCAGGGGGATGGCTACACCTTC.

The chain is built from TRBV4-1 and TRBJ1-1, with a possible D match to TRBD1 (5 bases). Deletions cut 4 bases from V and 0 bases from J, with 15 bases between. CDR3 length: 16 residues. Germline lookup yields CDR1 MGHRA and CDR2 YSYEKL. Written as DNA, the CDR3 is TGCGCCAGCAGCCCTCGAGCAGAGGGGCTGAACACTGAAGCTTTCTTT. Protein sequence: CASSPRAEGLNTEAFF.

The V gene is TRBV4-3, the J gene TRBJ2-1; D is tentatively TRBD1 or TRBD2 (6 bases each). Between the trimmed V and J ends, which lost 0 bases and 4 bases, there was a span of 10 bases. Germline V gene lookup returns CDR1 LGHNA and CDR2 YSLEER. The CDR3 extends over 15 amino acids. Written as DNA, the CDR3 is TGCGCCAGCAGCCAAGATCAGGGGAGGTACAATGAGCAGTTCTTC. It is translated as CASSQDQGRYNEQFF.

The V and J genes are TRBV7-6 and TRBJ2-1; 8 bases are shared with TRBD2. Germline V CDR1 and CDR2: SGHVS, FNYEAQ. The V segment lost 5 bases and the J segment 4 bases; nucleotides outside the gene matches: 7. There are 15 residues in the CDR3. The CDR3 is CASSRIAGPYNEQFF. The CDR3, as DNA: TGTGCCAGCAGCCGTATAGCGGGGCCGTACAATGAGCAGTTCTTC.

As to this clone: Other DNA sequences in the sample encode the same CDR3. In DNA form, the CDR3 reads TGTGCCAGCAGCGTCGGGACCTACGAGCAGTACTTC. Protein sequence: CASSVGTYEQYF. This chain joins TRBV5-4 and TRBJ2-7; maybe TRBD2 (5 bases). Germline lookup yields CDR1 SGHNT and CDR2 YYREEE (reference sequence). The CDR3 is made up of 12 amino acids. The germline V and J ends were trimmed by 4 bases and 2 bases, with 7 bases remaining between them.

In this sample, this clone turned up a few times. This chain uses TRBV27 with TRBJ1-5; D not certain. This CDR3 has 13 residues. Trimming took 2 bases from V and 6 from J, leaving 8 bases between them. The V gene's germline CDR1 is MNHEY and CDR2 SMNVEV (reference sequence). CDR3 nucleotides: TGTGCCAGCAGTTTACTGCCAGGTCAGCCCCAGCATTTT. This codes for CASSLLPGQPQHF.

The chain employs TRBV5-6 and TRBJ2-2, with D perhaps given as TRBD1 or TRBD2 (6 bases each). There are 14 residues in the CDR3. CDR1 and CDR2 (germline): SGHDT, YYEEEE. Trimming removed 2 bases at V and 5 bases at J, with 10 bases between. The CDR3 is CASSLRGATGELFF. CDR3 bases: TGTGCCAGCAGCTTAAGGGGGGCTACCGGGGAGCTGTTTTTT. The whole variable domain, remainder taken from reference TRBV5-6 and TRBJ2-2, is DAGVTQSPTHLIKTRGQQVTLRCSPKSGHDTVSWYQQALGQGPQFIFQYYEEEERQRGNFPDRFSGHQFPNYSSELNVNALLLGDSALYLCASSLRGATGELFFGEGSRLTVL.

This clone was observed once. The V and J genes are TRBV6-5 and TRBJ2-2, with TRBD2 matching over 9 bases. Looked up from germline, CDR1 is MNHEY and CDR2 is SVGAGI. The CDR3 spans 15 residues. The V gene end was trimmed by 2 bases and the J gene end by 3 bases; junction bases not matched to a gene: 1. CDR3: CASSYSGGHTGELFF. The CDR3 DNA is TGTGCCAGCAGTTACAGCGGGGGGCACACCGGGGAGCTGTTTTTT.

V and J are TRBV28 and TRBJ2-1; D unclear. CDR3 length: 15 amino acids. Trimming left V 7 bases short and J 0 bases short, with 13 bases between. Germline CDR1 reads MDHEN; CDR2 reads SYDVKM. The CDR3 nucleotides are TGTGCCAGCACCATTAGTTCGGACTCCTACAATGAGCAGTTCTTC. It specifies CASTISSDSYNEQFF.

The V gene is TRBV5-4, the J gene TRBJ2-5, with D unresolved. V gave up 0 bases and J gave up 5 bases, with 14 bases separating them. Per germline, CDR1 SGHNT and CDR2 YYREEE (reference sequence). CDR3 size: 15 residues. The CDR3 sequence: CASSLAGANGETQYF. Here the CDR3 DNA reads TGTGCCAGCAGCTTGGCTGGAGCCAATGGTGAGACCCAGTACTTC.

The genes are TRBV5-8 and TRBJ2-1, with a possible D match to TRBD2 (6 bases). Germline CDR1 reads SGHTS; CDR2 reads YDEGEE. Trimming took 3 bases from V and 7 from J, leaving 17 bases between them. CDR3 size: 15 residues. The CDR3 spells CASSSRLGIPNEQFF. The CDR3 nucleotides read TGTGCCAGCAGCTCGCGACTAGGGATCCCAAATGAGCAGTTCTTC.

This clone appeared once. The chain combines TRBV5-4 with TRBJ2-2, with D unresolved. Trimming pared 0 bases from V and 2 bases from J, leaving 5 bases between. This CDR3 comprises 14 residues. Germline values: CDR1 SGHNT, CDR2 YYREEE (reference sequence). The CDR3 here is CASSLDRNTGELFF. CDR3 nucleotides: TGTGCCAGCAGCTTGGACAGAAACACCGGGGAGCTGTTTTTT.

Comment on this clone: This sample includes further DNA sequences coding for the same CDR3. The chain couples TRBV6-5 to TRBJ1-5, with 7 positions matching TRBD1. CDR3 length equals 14 residues. Per germline, CDR1 MNHEY and CDR2 SVGAGI. Unmatched junction bases numbered 3, after V lost 0 bases and J lost 7 bases. The chain's CDR3 is CASSYSQGGQPQHF. CDR3 nucleotides: TGTGCCAGCAGTTACTCGCAGGGGGGACAGCCCCAGCATTTT.

This rearrangement joins TRBV6-1 to TRBJ2-3; D is undetermined. The V and J ends lost 1 base and 2 bases respectively, with 4 bases between them. This CDR3 is built from 13 residues. Germline V CDR1 and CDR2: MNHNS, SASEGT. The CDR3, as DNA: TGTGCCAGCAGTGAAGAGGCCACAGATACGCAGTATTTT. It encodes CASSEEATDTQYF.

V is TRBV4-3 and J is TRBJ2-5, with 9 nucleotides matching TRBD1. The germline V gene has CDR1 LGHNA and CDR2 YSLEER. The CDR3 runs 14 residues. Losses at the gene ends were 5 bases for V and 5 bases for J; bases not matched to a gene: 6. This chain's CDR3 is CASSKNRGQETQYF. The CDR3 bases are TGCGCCAGCAGCAAAAACAGGGGGCAGGAGACCCAGTACTTC.